The T cell receptor (beta chain) under discussion was sequenced for a study of cytomegalovirus exposure and HLA in healthy donors (dated by TCRdb to about 2017). As for the study more broadly: An earlier analysis of approximately 640 of the donors reported 250 to 300 Gb of sequence data and some 100 million unique TCR beta sequences from 150 million to 200 million T cells. The study profiled the T cell repertoires of 500 to 800 subjects by immunosequencing and related them to cytomegalovirus serostatus. Typing coverage varied by locus: about 620-630 donors for A, B, C, DRB1 and DQB1; approximately 500 for DQA1; around 610 for DPA1; approximately 450 for DPB1. Donor age, sex, ethnicity and CMV serostatus were compiled together with the repertoire data. Besides the first cohort of around 670 subjects, a separate validation cohort made up of over 95 different subjects was used. Roughly 5 DR-DQ haplotypes were treated as single units for association and clustering because of strong linkage in the cohort. A later genetic analysis used genome-wide SNP genotypes for about 65% of the 666 donors, treating that subset as a discovery cohort. In the later analysis, no new phenotypic data were used to find candidate immune exposures; instead, reliance was placed on TCR beta sequences and their occurrence across donors. The study aimed to test whether signatures of past pathogen exposure could be identified by cataloging public T cell receptors. An earlier analysis of 587 of the donors used high-throughput TCR beta sequencing to judge whether each TCR beta V gene segment behaved as functional or pseudogenic. All discovery cohort repertoires had been generated using a single sequencing platform. Among under 450 genotyped donors of the cohort, an average of 235,054 unique TCR beta nucleotide sequences were sequenced per donor, about a sixth of them non-productive. HLA typing included class I and class II loci at four-digit resolution. Of the 300 to 500 genotyped donors, 65% to 90% were placed in the genetic ancestry cluster associated with self-reported Caucasian donors. To predict cytomegalovirus infection status, the study brought together high-throughput TCR immunosequencing, statistical association of individual TCRs with disease status, and machine learning. Approximately 310 gigabases of sequencing data and approximately 93 million unique TCR sequences were included in an early release covering 550 to 800 HLA-typed donors. A later analysis re-examined previously published TCR beta repertoires from around 670 donors and added high-resolution HLA genotyping to investigate patterns of TCR occurrence.

On the study overall, not on this receptor specifically: A further reported finding was that TCR beta sequences accurately predicted the HLA-A and HLA-B alleles for most subjects in the first cohort. Because counts were too low, more than 15 rarely observed V segments, including chromosome 9 orphons, were left out of the earlier analysis of a few hundred of the donors. A later analysis found that TCR association rates varied across HLA loci, with DRB1 alleles showing the most associated TCRs and HLA-C alleles the fewest. The study gave a list of 150 to 200 TCR beta chains associated with cytomegalovirus. In a later analysis, HLA-associated TCR beta chains showed more clonal expansion and lower generation probabilities than non-associated chains that were equally common. The presence/absence analyses assumed that sequencing depth was roughly uniform across donors, and that assumption may not be true. A later analysis reported that several top co-occurrence clusters appeared linked to parvovirus B19, influenza, CMV and Epstein-Barr virus. Correlated functional status among segregating V segments might reflect linkage disequilibrium, but an unknown experimental factor could not be ruled out. Across donors, most TCR sequences were observed very rarely, whereas some public TCRs were present in many individuals. Immune exposure information for the cohort was limited to CMV serostatus. A cluster of highly shared sequence variants was judged likely to be a technical artifact of the sequencing pipeline. Only TCR beta chains were sequenced in this cohort, and the absence of alpha or paired-chain data limited detectable features. Because HLA typing was unavailable for some donors at each locus, only the typed subset was used in association tests. Compared with the roughly 700-donor mean, donors in an Asian-associated ancestry cluster had fewer N-insertions in productive TCRs, according to a later genetic analysis. Cytomegalovirus status was reported to be diagnosed by the classifier with high specificity and sensitivity in both the original and validation cohorts. A later analysis associated around 16,000 TCR beta sequences with specific HLA alleles at a false discovery rate of 0.05. According to the authors, the approach could potentially be generalized to other disease states and immunological phenotypes. An earlier analysis of approximately 600 of the donors showed that most TCR beta V segments appeared in productive rearrangements either about 90% or about 30% of the time, which broadly matched IMGT annotations. In a later genetic analysis, a missense DCLRE1C variant was associated with V-gene and J-gene trimming of TCR beta chains, and the association was replicated in an independent cohort. Three of the identified cytomegalovirus-associated TCR beta chains were confirmed in vitro to be specific for cytomegalovirus antigens. Strong co-occurrence of HLA alleles, especially DR and DQ, made assigning TCR associations to individual alleles difficult. Most CMV-associated TCR beta chains appeared to be HLA-restricted in a later analysis, and the HLA associations seemed to be driven largely by CMV exposure.

A single count supports this clone. There is no known antigen for this receptor. It has no much larger one-base neighbor in the sample; base qualities were not kept. The library came from the immunoSEQ multiplex PCR assay. The multiplex PCR relied on a mix of 60 forward primers for TCR Vbeta segments and 13 reverse primers for TCR Jbeta segments. A multiplex PCR assay on genomic DNA amplified the CDR3 region of rearranged TCR beta genes. Amplified TCR beta libraries were sequenced as 87-base-pair reads on the Illumina HiSeq System. Concerning the study's data processing: A later analysis counted tens of millions of unique TCR beta chains across the 666 repertoires, and around 12 million of these chains were shared by at least two donors. Raw reads were error-corrected and collapsed into unique sequences with a nearest-neighbor algorithm that merged closely related sequences to remove PCR and sequencing errors. V, D and J gene segments were assigned by aligning CDR3 sequences to IMGT reference sequences. For a sequence to be retained, a match of at least six nucleotides was required to both a V gene segment and a J gene segment. Rearrangements were classified as productive when the CDR3 lacked stop codons and remained in frame with V and J, and all other rearrangements were classified as non-productive. Following IMGT convention, CDR3 was defined as the stretch from the second conserved V-encoded cysteine up to the conserved J-encoded phenylalanine. In an earlier analysis of around 570 of the donors, sequences lacking an unambiguous match to a single V gene segment were excluded. In an earlier analysis of a few hundred of the donors, V segments were called functional above 56.7% productive rearrangements and were called segregating when the between-donor standard deviation exceeded 5%. A statistical classification framework was built for diagnosing cytomegalovirus status from the catalog of TCR beta chain sequences. A later analysis assigned V and J genes by comparing TCR nucleotide sequences with IMGT/GENE-DB human TR gene sequences. In a later analysis, CDR3 sequences and most-parsimonious VDJ recombination scenarios were assigned using the TCRdist pipeline. A later analysis defined each TCR beta chain by its CDR3 amino acid sequence plus V-gene family, and excluded reads lacking a unique V-gene family. To address suspected cross-contamination and a sequencing artifact, a later analysis removed around 590 highly shared, low-generation-probability nucleotide sequences. In a later analysis, a clonal expansion index was calculated for each public chain from normalized within-repertoire ranks of inferred template counts. Generation probabilities in a later analysis came from a VDJ recombination model fitted to out-of-frame rearrangements, and those results were checked against IGoR. In a later analysis, hypergeometric tests were used to score TCR-TCR, TCR-HLA and TCR-CMV co-occurrence, with a repertoire-size bias correction applied to TCR pairs. False discovery rates were estimated in a later analysis by permuting HLA or CMV assignments 20 times. In a later analysis, co-occurring TCRs were grouped using DBSCAN, with TCRdist sequence similarity added in when clustering inside HLA-allele-positive subsets. Co-occurrence clustering excluded repertoires with fewer than 30,000 or more than 120,000 public chains, plus five with anomalous nucleotide sharing. The immuneACCESS repertoire file appears here via TCRdb, limited to in-frame rearrangements. These files lack a portion of the clones; in checked studies, under half of the deficit traces to unresolved V genes, and the cause of the others is not known. V and J calls plus clone size are reproduced from that table; the DNA served to infer D and trimming. The sample has 160,000 or so clones on record, 70% to 80% of them singletons. 0.9% to 1.1% of the sample is in the top ten clones.

In total, 630 or so healthy bone marrow donors made up the cohort. At the time of sampling, every cohort member was nominally healthy, though immune exposures that went unrecorded were likely present. The donor tested CMV seronegative and was one of the 352 seronegative cohort members. Each donor provided a peripheral blood sample, and peripheral blood mononuclear cells were used for TCR beta sequencing. Genomic DNA was extracted from the blood cell samples with the Qiagen DNeasy Blood Extraction Kit. The sequence came from a woman between 40 and 55 years old in good health and CMV-seronegative. Sequenced material: PBMCs.

The DNA reads TGTGCCTGGAGTCTTATTGGACATTACACCGGGGAGCTGTTTTTT. The resulting protein is CAWSLIGHYTGELFF. The V and J genes are TRBV30 and TRBJ2-2; a tentative D match to TRBD1 spans 5 bases. Measured from the cysteine to the phenylalanine, the CDR3 is 15 residues long. Solely the CDR3 DNA is kept, with 45 bases framed from the first base. CDR1 and CDR2, per the germline V gene (reference sequence), are GTSNPN and SVGIG. Trimming costs V 2 bases and J 3 bases, and their ends lie 13 bases apart.